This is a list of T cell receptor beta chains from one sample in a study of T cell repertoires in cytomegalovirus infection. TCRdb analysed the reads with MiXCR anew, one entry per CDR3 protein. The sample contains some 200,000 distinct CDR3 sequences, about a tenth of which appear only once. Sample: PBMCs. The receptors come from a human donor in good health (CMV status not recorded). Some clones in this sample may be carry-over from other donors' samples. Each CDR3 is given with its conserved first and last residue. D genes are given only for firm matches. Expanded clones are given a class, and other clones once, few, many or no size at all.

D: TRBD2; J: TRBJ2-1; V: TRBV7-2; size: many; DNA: TGTGCCAGCAGCGTGTGGACTAGCGGGGGGGTAGGGAAAAATGAGCAGTTCTTC; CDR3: CASSVWTSGGVGKNEQFF
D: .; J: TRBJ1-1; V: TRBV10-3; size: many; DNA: TGTGCCATCAGTCCCGGGGCCCTTAACACTGAAGCTTTCTTT; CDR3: CAISPGALNTEAFF
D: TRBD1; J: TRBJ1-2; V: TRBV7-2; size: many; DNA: TGTGCCAGCAGCAAAAACAGGGGGCCTAACTATGGCTACACCTTC; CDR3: CASSKNRGPNYGYTF
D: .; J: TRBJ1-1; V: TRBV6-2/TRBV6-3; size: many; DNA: TGTGCCAGCAGTTACTCCCGAGGAGGACAGAGTAACCCAAACACTGAAGCTTTCTTT; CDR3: CASSYSRGGQSNPNTEAFF
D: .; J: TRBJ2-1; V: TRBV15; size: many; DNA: TGTGCCACCAGCAAGGGTCTCGGATCGGGGAATGAGCAGTTCTTC; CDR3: CATSKGLGSGNEQFF
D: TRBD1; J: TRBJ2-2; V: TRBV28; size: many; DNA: TGTGCCAGCAACCAGGCAGGGACAGTGAACACCGGGGAGCTGTTTTTT; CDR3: CASNQAGTVNTGELFF
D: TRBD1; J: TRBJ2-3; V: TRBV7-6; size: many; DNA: TGTGCCAGCAGCTTAGGGACAGGGGGCGCGACAGATACGCAGTATTTT; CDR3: CASSLGTGGATDTQYF
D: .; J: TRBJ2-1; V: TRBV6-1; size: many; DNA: TGTGCCAGCACGGGGACTGACTACAATGAGCAGTTCTTC; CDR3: CASTGTDYNEQFF
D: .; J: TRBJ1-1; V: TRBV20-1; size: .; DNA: TGCCAAAGCCAAATCAACACTGAAGCTTTCTTT; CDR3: CQSQINTEAFF
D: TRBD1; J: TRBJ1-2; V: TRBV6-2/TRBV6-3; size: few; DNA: TGTGCCAGCAGTTACTTGAACTTTGGACAGGGCTATGGCTACACCTTC; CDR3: CASSYLNFGQGYGYTF
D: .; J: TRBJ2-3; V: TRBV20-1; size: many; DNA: TGCAGTGCAAAGAGGGGGACTAGCACAGATACGCAGTATTTT; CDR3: CSAKRGTSTDTQYF
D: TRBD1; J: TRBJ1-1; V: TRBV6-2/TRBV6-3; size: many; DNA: TGTGCCAGCAGTTACAACAGGGGCGGTCCGCGGGGGACTGAAGCTTTCTTT; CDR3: CASSYNRGGPRGTEAFF
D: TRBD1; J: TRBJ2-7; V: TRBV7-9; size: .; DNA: TGTGCCAGCAGCGCACCCGGACAGGGTAGGTACGAGCAGTACTTC; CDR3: CASSAPGQGRYEQYF
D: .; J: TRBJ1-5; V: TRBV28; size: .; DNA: TGTGCCAGCAGTTTAGTCCTAGGCAATCAGCCCCAGCATTTT; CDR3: CASSLVLGNQPQHF
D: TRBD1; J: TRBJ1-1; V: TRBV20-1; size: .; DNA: TGCAGTGCTAGAGATGGAAAGGGGGCGGCTGAAGCTTTCTTT; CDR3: CSARDGKGAAEAFF
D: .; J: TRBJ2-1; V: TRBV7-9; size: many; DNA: TGTGCCAGCGACCTCTCGGGGCCTAGCAATGAGCAGTTCTTC; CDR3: CASDLSGPSNEQFF
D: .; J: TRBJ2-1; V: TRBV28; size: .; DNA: TGTGCCAGCAGTTCCCGAGGGGATTCCCTCTACAATGAGCAGTTCTTC; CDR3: CASSSRGDSLYNEQFF
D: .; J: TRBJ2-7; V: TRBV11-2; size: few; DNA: TGTGCCACTCAGCCGTTGCTCCGGCCCGGGAAGCCCGGATCCGCATACGAGCAGTACTTC; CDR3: CATQPLLRPGKPGSAYEQYF
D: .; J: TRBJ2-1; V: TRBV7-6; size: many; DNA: TGTGCCAGCAGCTTAATCCAGCCCAGAGAGCAGTTCTTC; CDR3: CASSLIQPREQFF
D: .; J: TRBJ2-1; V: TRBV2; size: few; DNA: TGTGCCAGCAGTGTGGAGCGTGAGCAGTTCTTC; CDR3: CASSVEREQFF
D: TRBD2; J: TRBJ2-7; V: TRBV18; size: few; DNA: TGTGCCAGCTCACCACCCGAGATTGGGACTAGCGTCTACTACGAGCAGTACTTC; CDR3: CASSPPEIGTSVYYEQYF
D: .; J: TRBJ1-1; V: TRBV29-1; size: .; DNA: TGCAGTACAAAGAACACTGAAGCTTTCTTT; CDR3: CSTKNTEAFF
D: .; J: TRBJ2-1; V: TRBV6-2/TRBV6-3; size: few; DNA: TGTGCCAGCAACACCGGGCCAGGGACTTTCTACAATGAGCAGTTCTTC; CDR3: CASNTGPGTFYNEQFF